This T cell receptor (beta chain) was sequenced during a study of blood T cell repertoires in COVID-19. About the research overall: PBMCs, B-cell-depleted T cells, or T cells provided the cDNA or gDNA that made up the material.

Participant-given clinical history determined each cohort assignment. Study processing details: Nucleated cell counts were estimated from reference gene primer amplification. Here immunoSEQ multiplex PCR was the method, and the copy in TCRdb shows in-frame clones only, minus some. The DNA gave D and trimming, while V, J and clone size come from that table. The sample records a few hundred thousand clones, about 86% being singletons. This CDR3 region has 12 residues. Germline loops: CDR1 SNHLY, CDR2 FYNNEI. V was trimmed by 4 bases and J by 7 bases, leaving 7 bases between them. The sequenced sample consisted of PBMCs or T cells enriched from blood (not recorded which). The clonotype comes from a woman in her forties or fifties who had recovered from COVID-19. The genes are TRBV2 and TRBJ2-2, with unresolved D. CDR3 in DNA: TGTGCCAGCAGTGTTGCGAGCGGGGAGCTGTTTTTT. As protein: CASSVASGELFF.